One and the same sample provided the 4 T cell receptor beta chains below, sequenced in a study of T cells in Graves' hyperthyroidism and ophthalmopathy. TCR beta CDR3 regions were amplified from RNA. With the HTBI primer set, the TCR CDR3 went through a first round of RT-PCR. TCRdb re-called the multiplex PCR reads with MiXCR, one entry per CDR3 protein. This sample has 730,000 or so distinct CDR3 sequences, with roughly 20% found just once. The sample was blood. The receptors here all came from a woman in her fifties or sixties with Graves' hyperthyroidism that later progressed to Graves' ophthalmopathy.

This clonotype came up a few times. The chain employs TRBV20-1 and TRBJ2-1, with 15 bases lining up with TRBD2. J was trimmed by 6 bases and V by 6 bases; bases with no gene match: 15. CDR1 is DFQATT and CDR2 is SNEGSKA in the germline V gene (reference sequence). CDR3 size: 18 residues. The CDR3: CSATGIIGLAGGLNEQFF. Written as DNA, the CDR3 is TGCAGTGCAACCGGCATAATCGGACTAGCGGGGGGGCTCAATGAGCAGTTCTTC.

This clonotype was detected many times. The chain recombines TRBV6-1 with TRBJ1-2, with D maybe TRBD1 (5 bases). Trimming removed 6 bases at V and 3 bases at J, with 14 bases between. The length of the CDR3 is 14 residues. CDR1 is MNHNS and CDR2 is SASEGT in the germline V gene. CDR3 sequence (DNA): TGTGCCAGCAGAGCGCCAGGGTTGGACTATGGCTACACCTTC. Translating gives CASRAPGLDYGYTF.

The sample holds many counts of this clonotype. The chain is built from TRBV3-1 and TRBJ1-5, with 9 positions matching TRBD1. V gave up 1 base and J gave up 2 bases; unmatched junction bases: 3. Germline CDR1 LGHDT, CDR2 YNNKEL (reference sequence). The CDR3 has 16 amino acids. The CDR3 here is CASSQGTGVGNQPQHF. The DNA of the CDR3 is TGTGCCAGCAGCCAAGGGACAGGGGTCGGCAATCAGCCCCAGCATTTT.

In the case of this clonotype: This may be a read error: a much more frequent sequence differs by one nucleotide. V usage is TRBV11-2 and J usage is TRBJ1-3; D perhaps matches TRBD1 (5 bases). CDR3 size: 14 residues. The germline gives CDR1 SGHAT, CDR2 FQNNGV. CDR3 nucleotides: TGTGCCGGCAGCTTAGGGGTAGCTGGAAACACCATATATTTT. It yields the protein CAGSLGVAGNTIYF.